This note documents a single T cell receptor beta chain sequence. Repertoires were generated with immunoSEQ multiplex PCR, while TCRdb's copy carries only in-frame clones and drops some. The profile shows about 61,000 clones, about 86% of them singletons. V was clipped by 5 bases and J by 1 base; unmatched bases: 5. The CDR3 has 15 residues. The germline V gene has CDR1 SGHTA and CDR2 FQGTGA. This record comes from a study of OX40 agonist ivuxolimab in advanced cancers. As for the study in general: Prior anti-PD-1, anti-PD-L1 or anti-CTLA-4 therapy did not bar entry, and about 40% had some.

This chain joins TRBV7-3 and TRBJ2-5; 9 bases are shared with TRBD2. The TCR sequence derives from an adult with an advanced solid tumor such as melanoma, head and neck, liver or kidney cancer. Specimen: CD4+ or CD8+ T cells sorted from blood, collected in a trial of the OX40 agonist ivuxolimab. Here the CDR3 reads CASSPKRGAQETQYF. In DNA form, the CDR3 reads TGTGCCAGCAGCCCCAAGCGGGGGGCCCAAGAGACCCAGTACTTC.